Shown below are 22 T cell receptor beta chains from a single sample sequenced in a study of T cell repertoires in cytomegalovirus infection. Each CDR3 protein is one row after TCRdb ran MiXCR on the reads. This sample carries about 330,000 distinct CDR3 sequences, over 7.5% of them seen once, and the ten largest clones take about 4.5%. Sequencing used PBMCs. All receptors derive from a human donor in good health (CMV status not recorded). Some clones in this sample may be carry-over from other donors' samples.

This clonotype was detected ten times or more. The V gene is TRBV5-6, the J gene TRBJ1-1; no definite D call. The V gene lost 4 bases and the J gene lost 1 base, with 11 bases spanning the gap. The CDR3 loop spans 14 amino acids. In germline, CDR1 is SGHDT, CDR2 YYEEEE. The CDR3 is CASSRLWANTEAFF. The CDR3, as DNA: TGTGCCAGCAGCCGCTTGTGGGCGAACACTGAAGCTTTCTTT. Using reference TRBV5-6 and TRBJ1-1 for the parts outside the CDR3, the full variable domain is DAGVTQSPTHLIKTRGQQVTLRCSPKSGHDTVSWYQQALGQGPQFIFQYYEEEERQRGNFPDRFSGHQFPNYSSELNVNALLLGDSALYLCASSRLWANTEAFFGQGTRLTVV.

This clonotype was counted many times. The V gene is TRBV7-9, the J gene TRBJ2-7; D assignment may be TRBD1 or TRBD2 (5 bases each). The germline gives CDR1 SEHNR, CDR2 FQNEAQ (reference sequence). The CDR3 has 10 residues. V was trimmed by 8 bases and J by 3 bases, leaving 5 bases between them. The DNA of the CDR3 is TGTGCCAGCGGGGGCTACGAGCAGTACTTC. It translates to CASGGYEQYF. Drawing the rest from reference TRBV7-9 and TRBJ2-7, the complete variable domain is DTGVSQNPRHKITKRGQNVTFRCDPISEHNRLYWYRQTLGQGPEFLTYFQNEAQLEKSRLLSDRFSAERPKGSFSTLEIQRTEQGDSAMYLCASGGYEQYFGPGTRLTVT.

This clonotype was picked up a small number of times. This chain links TRBV11-2 with TRBJ1-1; TRBD1 is a possible D gene (5 bases). This CDR3 contains 15 residues. Trimming took off 5 bases at V and 2 bases at J, with 15 bases between the two ends. Germline CDR1 is SGHAT and CDR2 is FQNNGV. CDR3 coding DNA: TGTGCCAGCAGCCCCTCACACGGGGGAAACACTGAAGCTTTCTTT. Its translation is CASSPSHGGNTEAFF.

Details on this clonotype: This may come from a read error, since a much larger clone is one base off. This chain uses TRBV7-3 with TRBJ2-5, with D perhaps TRBD1 (5 bases). The germline gives CDR1 SGHTA, CDR2 FQGTGA. There are 14 residues in the CDR3. Trimming shortened V by 0 bases and J by 0 bases, and 5 bases separated the two germline ends. The CDR3 here is CASSLTDNQETQYF. The CDR3 DNA reads TGTGCCAGCAGCTTAACGGACAACCAAGAGACCCAGTACTTC.

This clonotype was counted ten times or more. V gene TRBV7-2 combines with J gene TRBJ2-7, with 9 bases that match TRBD1. Germline V gene data show CDR1 as SGHTA and CDR2 as FQGNSA. V lost 3 bases, J lost 6 bases, and 9 bases stayed unmatched. The CDR3 length is 15 residues. CDR3 nucleotides: TGTGCCAGCAGCTTCTCCGGGACAGGGAAATCCGAGCAGTACTTC. As protein: CASSFSGTGKSEQYF.

This clonotype was seen only a few times. The chain recombines TRBV7-2 with TRBJ2-4; TRBD2 agrees at 7 bases. Trimming took 0 bases from V and 9 from J; bases not matched to a gene: 8. Germline CDR1 is SGHTA and CDR2 is FQGNSA. CDR3 length equals 15 residues. DNA of the CDR3: TGTGCCAGCAGCTTAGCCCCCACTAGCGTCGGCATTCAGTACTTC. Encoded protein: CASSLAPTSVGIQYF.

The rearrangement links TRBV6-1 to TRBJ2-5, with a tentative D call TRBD2 (5 bases). Between the trimmed V and J ends, which lost 5 bases and 1 base, there was a span of 14 bases. Per germline, CDR1 MNHNS and CDR2 SASEGT. The length of the CDR3 is 15 residues. The CDR3 region is CASSPPSGIQETQYF. The CDR3 nucleotides read TGTGCCAGCAGTCCTCCCTCGGGAATCCAAGAGACCCAGTACTTC.

This clonotype came up a few times. This chain connects TRBV9 to TRBJ1-2; D is possibly TRBD1 (6 bases). This CDR3 spans 13 amino acids. V lost 7 bases and J 6 bases, leaving 16 bases between the germline ends. Germline loops: CDR1 SGDLS, CDR2 YYNGEE. The DNA of the CDR3 is TGTGCCAGCGGCGGGCAGGGGAAGGATGGCTACACCTTC. It yields the protein CASGGQGKDGYTF.

This clonotype was observed many times. The genes are TRBV7-9 and TRBJ2-1; 8 bases fit TRBD1. The CDR3 sequence is 15 residues long. J lost 6 bases, V lost 1 base, and 5 bases had no gene match. Germline assignment: CDR1 SEHNR and CDR2 FQNEAQ (reference sequence). In DNA form, the CDR3 reads TGTGCCAGCAGCTTAGGACAGGGGACAGTCAATGAGCAGTTCTTC. This codes for CASSLGQGTVNEQFF.

The chain employs TRBV6-2 or TRBV6-3 and TRBJ2-3, with 12 bases identical to TRBD2. The CDR3 loop spans 14 amino acids. The junction had 4 bases not matched to a gene; V was cut back by 6 bases and J by 6 bases. Germline assignment: CDR1 MNHEY and CDR2 SVGEGT. The CDR3 here is CASRSGTSGDTQYF. The CDR3 DNA follows: TGTGCCAGCAGATCCGGGACTAGCGGGGATACGCAGTATTTT.

This chain uses TRBV12-3 or TRBV12-4 with TRBJ1-2; the match to TRBD1 covers 8 bases. This CDR3 has 15 amino acids. V lost 7 bases to trimming and J lost 2 bases; unmatched junction nucleotides: 9. CDR3 protein: CASTIGQGTNYGYTF. The CDR3 bases are TGTGCCAGCACTATAGGACAGGGCACGAACTATGGCTACACCTTC.

Regarding this clonotype: Possible read error: a much larger clone is one base away. This chain uses TRBV7-6 with TRBJ2-3, with a possible D match to TRBD2 (6 bases). There are 16 residues in the CDR3. Germline loops: CDR1 SGHVS, CDR2 FNYEAQ. Here the CDR3 DNA reads TGTGCCAGCAACTTAGGTCATAGCCAGCGGGCAGATACGCAGTATTTT. Protein: CASNLGHSQRADTQYF. The full variable domain, with the rest looked up from reference TRBV7-6 and TRBJ2-3, is GAGVSQSPRYKVTKRGQDVALRCDPISGHVSLYWYRQALGQGPEFLTYFNYEAQQDKSGLPNDRFSAERPEGSISTLTIQRTEQRDSAMYRCASNLGHSQRADTQYFGPGTRLTVL.

This clonotype was counted ten times or more. The rearrangement uses TRBV7-2 and TRBJ2-5; TRBD1 might be the D (5 bases). The CDR3 spans 16 residues. CDR1 and CDR2 (germline): SGHTA, FQGNSA. The V and J ends lost 5 bases and 2 bases respectively, with 18 bases between them. The CDR3 bases are TGTGCCAGCAGCCACTCTGCATCAGGACAACAAGAGACCCAGTACTTC. It codes for CASSHSASGQQETQYF.

This clonotype has only a few counts. This chain links TRBV20-1 with TRBJ2-3; 8 positions agree with TRBD1. The CDR3 runs to 13 residues. Germline loops: CDR1 DFQATT, CDR2 SNEGSKA (reference sequence). V was pared by 3 bases and J by 4 bases, with 3 bases of the junction left unmatched. CDR3 region: CSARKQGADTQYF. The CDR3 nucleotides read TGCAGTGCTAGGAAACAGGGGGCAGATACGCAGTATTTT.

The rearrangement uses TRBV11-2 and TRBJ2-7; the D gene is possibly TRBD2 (6 bases). The CDR3 is made up of 14 amino acids. Germline assignment: CDR1 SGHAT and CDR2 FQNNGV. Trimming pared 2 bases from V and 2 bases from J, leaving 10 bases between. CDR3 loop: CASSLWGDTYEQYF. CDR3 DNA sequence: TGTGCCAGCAGCTTATGGGGGGATACCTACGAGCAGTACTTC.

Many counts were recorded for this clonotype. The V gene is TRBV7-8, the J gene TRBJ2-1; D is possibly TRBD2 (6 bases). Germline V CDR1 and CDR2: SGHVS, FQNEAQ. The length of the CDR3 is 17 residues. V gave up 3 bases and J gave up 10 bases, with 25 bases separating them. CDR3 region: CASSLGARGPAEGEQFF. Here the CDR3 DNA reads TGTGCCAGCAGCTTGGGAGCGCGGGGCCCCGCTGAGGGGGAGCAGTTCTTC.

The V and J genes are TRBV5-1 and TRBJ1-1; 7 positions agree with TRBD1. The germline V gene encodes CDR1 SGHRS and CDR2 YFSETQ. The CDR3 is 15 amino acids. Unmatched junction bases numbered 7, after V lost 4 bases and J lost 1 base. The CDR3 protein is CASSRTQGTNTEAFF. The DNA for the CDR3 is TGCGCCAGCAGCCGCACACAGGGGACGAACACTGAAGCTTTCTTT.

This clonotype was observed many times. CDR3 in amino acids: CASSLRTGTNTGELFF. In DNA, the CDR3 is TGTGCCAGCAGCTTAAGGACAGGGACGAACACCGGGGAGCTGTTTTTT. This rearrangement joins TRBV7-8 to TRBJ2-2; TRBD1 matches 8 bases. This CDR3 spans 16 amino acids. Germline trimming cut 2 bases from V and 0 bases from J; bases unmatched to any gene: 2. Germline V CDR1 and CDR2: SGHVS, FQNEAQ.

V usage is TRBV11-3 and J usage is TRBJ1-6, with D perhaps matching TRBD1 (5 bases). V shed 0 bases and J shed 7 bases, with 13 bases lying between them. Per germline, CDR1 SGHNT and CDR2 YENEEA. The CDR3 totals 16 residues. The CDR3 region is CASSLDPGLVNSPLHF. Written as DNA, the CDR3 is TGTGCCAGCAGCTTAGATCCGGGGCTGGTGAATTCACCCCTCCACTTT.

This clonotype was found many times. The gene calls are TRBV7-9 and TRBJ2-7; 10 nucleotides match TRBD2. CDR3 length equals 15 residues. V was pared by 4 bases and J by 0 bases, with 3 bases of the junction left unmatched. Germline CDR1 SEHNR, CDR2 FQNEAQ (reference sequence). CDR3 sequence: CASSSTSGSSYEQYF. The CDR3 nucleotides read TGTGCCAGCAGCTCGACTAGCGGGTCCTCCTACGAGCAGTACTTC.

The table lists this clonotype with many counts. The chain combines TRBV7-2 with TRBJ2-7, with 9 nucleotides matching TRBD2. The trim removed 5 bases at V and 0 bases at J, leaving 8 bases unmatched. There are 16 residues in the CDR3. The germline CDR1 and CDR2 sequences are SGHTA and FQGNSA. CDR3 sequence reads: CASSPRGTSSSYEQYF. The CDR3 DNA sequence: TGTGCCAGCAGCCCCAGGGGGACTAGCAGCTCCTACGAGCAGTACTTC. Complete variable domain (other parts from reference TRBV7-2 and TRBJ2-7): GAGVSQSPSNKVTEKGKDVELRCDPISGHTALYWYRQSLGQGLEFLIYFQGNSAPDKSGLPSDRFSAERTGGSVSTLTIQRTQQEDSAVYLCASSPRGTSSSYEQYFGPGTRLTVT.

The table lists this clonotype with a few counts. The V call is TRBV6-2 or TRBV6-3, the J call TRBJ1-2; D uncertain. The CDR3 extends over 17 amino acids. V was clipped by 0 bases and J by 3 bases, with 17 bases between them. Germline-derived CDR1 and CDR2 are MNHEY and SVGEGT. The CDR3 DNA follows: TGTGCCAGCAGTTACTCGAGGCAGGCCCCGGTGGACTATGGCTACACCTTC. It encodes CASSYSRQAPVDYGYTF.